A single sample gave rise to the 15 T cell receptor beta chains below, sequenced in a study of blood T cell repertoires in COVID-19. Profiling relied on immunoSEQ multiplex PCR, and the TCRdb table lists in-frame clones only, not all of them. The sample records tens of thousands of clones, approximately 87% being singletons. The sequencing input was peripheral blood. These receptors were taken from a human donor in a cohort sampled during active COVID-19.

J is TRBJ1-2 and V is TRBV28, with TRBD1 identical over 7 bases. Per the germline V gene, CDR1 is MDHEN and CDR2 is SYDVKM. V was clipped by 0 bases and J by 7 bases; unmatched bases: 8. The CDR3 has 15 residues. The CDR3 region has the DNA TGTGCCAGCAGTTTATGGGGACAGAGAAAACCTGGCTACACCTTC. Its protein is CASSLWGQRKPGYTF.

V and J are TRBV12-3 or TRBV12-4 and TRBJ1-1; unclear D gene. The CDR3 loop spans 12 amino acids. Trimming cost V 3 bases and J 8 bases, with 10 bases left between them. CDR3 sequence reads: CASSFLAREAFF. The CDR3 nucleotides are TGTGCCAGCAGTTTTTTGGCCAGAGAAGCTTTCTTT.

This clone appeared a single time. Here the CDR3 DNA reads TGTGCCAGCAGCGCCTGGGGGGATGAGCAGTTCTTC. It yields the protein CASSAWGDEQFF. The V and J genes are TRBV9 and TRBJ2-1, with D possibly TRBD2 on 6 matching bases. The germline CDR1 and CDR2 sequences are SGDLS and YYNGEE. The ends were cut back, 3 bases at V and 8 bases at J, with 9 bases in the middle. CDR3 length equals 12 residues.

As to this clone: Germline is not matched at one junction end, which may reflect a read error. The CDR3 region has the DNA TGTGCTAGCAGCTCAATAACCGGCGGGGAGCTGTTTTTT. Its protein product is CASSSITGGELFF. The genes are TRBV7-7 and TRBJ2-2; D uncertain. The CDR3 loop spans 13 amino acids. CDR1 and CDR2 from the germline V gene are SSHAT and FNYEAQ (reference sequence).

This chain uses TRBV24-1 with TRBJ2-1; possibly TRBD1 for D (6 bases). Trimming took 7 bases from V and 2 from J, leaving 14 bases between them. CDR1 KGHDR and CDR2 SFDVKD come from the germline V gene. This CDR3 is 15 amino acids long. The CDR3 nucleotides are TGTGCCACCAGCCCCGAACAGGGAGCCTACAATGAGCAGTTCTTC. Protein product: CATSPEQGAYNEQFF.

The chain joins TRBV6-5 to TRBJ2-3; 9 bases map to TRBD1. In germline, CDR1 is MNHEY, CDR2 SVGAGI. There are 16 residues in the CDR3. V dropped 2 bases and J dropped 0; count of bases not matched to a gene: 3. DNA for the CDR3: TGTGCCAGCAGTTACCGTGGACAGGGGAGCACAGATACGCAGTATTTT. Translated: CASSYRGQGSTDTQYF.

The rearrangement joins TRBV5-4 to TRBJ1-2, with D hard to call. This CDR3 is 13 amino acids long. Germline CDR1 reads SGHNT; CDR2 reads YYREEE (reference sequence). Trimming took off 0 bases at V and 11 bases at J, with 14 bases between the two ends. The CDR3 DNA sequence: TGTGCCAGCAGCTTGGTGGCAGGCGAACCGTACACCTTC. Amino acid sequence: CASSLVAGEPYTF.

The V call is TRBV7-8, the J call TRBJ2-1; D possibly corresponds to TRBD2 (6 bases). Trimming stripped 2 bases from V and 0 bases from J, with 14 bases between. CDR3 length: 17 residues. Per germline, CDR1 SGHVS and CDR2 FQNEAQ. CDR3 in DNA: TGTGCCAGCAGCTTACTTGGGGGGACGAGCTCCTACAATGAGCAGTTCTTC. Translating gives CASSLLGGTSSYNEQFF.

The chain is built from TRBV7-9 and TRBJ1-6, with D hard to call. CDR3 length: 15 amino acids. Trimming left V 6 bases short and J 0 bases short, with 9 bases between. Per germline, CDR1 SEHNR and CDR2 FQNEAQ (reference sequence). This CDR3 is CASSTIGSYNSPLHF. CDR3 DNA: TGTGCCAGCAGTACCATCGGCTCCTATAATTCACCCCTCCACTTT.

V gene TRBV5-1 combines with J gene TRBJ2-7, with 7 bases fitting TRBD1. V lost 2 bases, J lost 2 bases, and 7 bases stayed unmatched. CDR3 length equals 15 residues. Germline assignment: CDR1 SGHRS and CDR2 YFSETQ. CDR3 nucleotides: TGCGCCAGCAGCTTTATCGGGGACAGAGCCTACGAGCAGTACTTC. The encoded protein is CASSFIGDRAYEQYF.

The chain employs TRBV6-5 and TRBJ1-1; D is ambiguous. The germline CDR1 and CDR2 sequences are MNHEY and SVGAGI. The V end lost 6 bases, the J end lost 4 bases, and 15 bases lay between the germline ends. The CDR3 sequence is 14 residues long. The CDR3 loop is CASRRIEVGTEAFF. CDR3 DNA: TGTGCCAGCAGGAGAATAGAGGTGGGCACTGAAGCTTTCTTT.

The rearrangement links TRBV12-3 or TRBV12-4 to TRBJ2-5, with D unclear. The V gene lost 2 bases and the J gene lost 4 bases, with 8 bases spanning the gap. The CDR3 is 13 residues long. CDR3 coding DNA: TGTGCCAGCAGTTTAAATAGAGGAGAGACCCAGTACTTC. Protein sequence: CASSLNRGETQYF.

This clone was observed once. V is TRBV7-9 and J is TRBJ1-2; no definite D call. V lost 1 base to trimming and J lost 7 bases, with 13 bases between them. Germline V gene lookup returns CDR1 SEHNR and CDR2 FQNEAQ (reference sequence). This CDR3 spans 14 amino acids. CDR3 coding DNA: TGTGCCAGCAGCTTAGGTTCCGGGAGGTTTGGCTACACCTTC. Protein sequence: CASSLGSGRFGYTF.

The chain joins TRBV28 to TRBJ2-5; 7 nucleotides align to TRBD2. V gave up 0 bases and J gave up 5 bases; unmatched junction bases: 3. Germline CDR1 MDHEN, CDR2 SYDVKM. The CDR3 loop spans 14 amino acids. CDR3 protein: CASSLWGGMETQYF. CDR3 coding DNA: TGTGCCAGCAGTTTATGGGGGGGGATGGAGACCCAGTACTTC.

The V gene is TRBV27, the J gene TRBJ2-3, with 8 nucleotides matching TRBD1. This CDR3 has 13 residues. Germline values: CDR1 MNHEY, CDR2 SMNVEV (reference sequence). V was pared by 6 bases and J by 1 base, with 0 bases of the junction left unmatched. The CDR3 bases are TGTGCCAGCAGGGGACAGGGCACAGATACGCAGTATTTT. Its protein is CASRGQGTDTQYF.